This TCR beta chain was recorded in a study of radiotherapy plus CTLA-4 blockade in lung cancer. Only in-frame clones appear in the TCRdb table, and some are missing; sequencing was by immunoSEQ multiplex PCR. The sample includes approximately 94,000 clones, approximately 80% of them seen just once. Germline CDR1 SGHVS, CDR2 FQNEAQ. The CDR3 is 16 residues long. Trimming removed 6 bases from V and 0 bases from J, with 18 bases in between. The TCR sequence derives from a human donor with non-small cell lung cancer that progressed on radiotherapy plus ipilimumab. Source: peripheral blood, taken from a patient treated with radiotherapy plus ipilimumab. V usage is TRBV7-8 and J usage is TRBJ2-7; possibly TRBD2 for D (6 bases). The CDR3 reads CASSLGGTRSSYEQYV. CDR3 sequence (DNA): TGTGCCAGCAGTCTCGGGGGTACAAGGAGCTCCTACGAGCAGTACGTC.